This T cell receptor beta chain was observed in a study of T-cell reconstitution after alpha-beta-depleted transplantation in children. Findings and caveats of the study: Surviving recipient T cells and thymic progenitors underlay high day-60 TCRbeta diversity in some patients. Reportedly, alpha-beta T cells present about two months post-transplant originated from several hundred expanded clones of graft origin.

V shed 2 bases and J 6 bases; nucleotides not matched to a gene: 6. Per germline, CDR1 SGHRS and CDR2 YFSETQ. This CDR3 is built from 15 residues. This clonotype was counted only a few times. Its antigen is currently unknown. It was with unique molecular identifiers that the TCRbeta library was prepared. TCRdb re-called the PCR reads through MiXCR, storing one row per CDR3 protein. This sample carries 900,000 or so distinct CDR3 sequences, roughly 15% of them seen once, and the ten largest clones take approximately 5%. This TCR was recovered from a male patient younger than 18 who had a stem cell transplant for acute lymphoblastic leukemia, so the T cells may come from the graft donor. The chain combines TRBV5-1 with TRBJ2-1, with TRBD2 matching over 9 bases. The sequences come from PBMCs, mostly from graft donor cells, collected 360 days after TCRalphabeta/CD19-depleted stem cell transplant. The CDR3 protein is CASSFRAGGFNEQFF. The DNA for the CDR3 is TGCGCCAGCAGCTTCCGGGCGGGAGGGTTCAATGAGCAGTTCTTC. The entire variable domain, with the rest obtained from reference TRBV5-1 and TRBJ2-1, is as follows: KAGVTQTPRYLIKTRGQQVTLSCSPISGHRSVSWYQQTPGQGLQFLFEYFSETQRNKGNFPGRFSGRQFSNSRSEMNVSTLELGDSALYLCASSFRAGGFNEQFFGPGTRLTVL.